This T cell receptor beta chain was obtained from a study of blood T cell repertoires in COVID-19. Per the original methods: Nucleated cell counts were estimated from reference gene primer amplification. Clones were sequenced by immunoSEQ multiplex PCR, and TCRdb holds only the in-frame ones, with some missing. V, J and clone size derive from that table, while D and trimming were established from the DNA sequence. The sample comprises some 170,000 clones, more than 65% of which are singletons, and about 16% rests with the top ten. Participants were aged roughly 18 to 90 years, lived in roughly 25 US areas, and enrolled virtually. Donors in Cohort 3 who had recovered were those with two negative PCRs, healthcare professional clearance, or resolution of their symptoms. The CDR3 extends over 14 amino acids. The germline V gene encodes CDR1 GTSNPN and CDR2 SVGIG (reference sequence). The trim removed 6 bases at V and 2 bases at J, leaving 5 bases unmatched.

This chain joins TRBV30 and TRBJ2-5, with 11 bases fitting TRBD1. The receptor's source is a man between 45 and 60 years old who had recovered from COVID-19. The sequenced material came from PBMCs or T cells enriched from blood (not recorded which). The CDR3 DNA reads as TGTGCCTGTCAGGACAGGGGGCCACAAGAGACCCAGTACTTC. This gives the protein CACQDRGPQETQYF.